This TCR beta chain appears in the sequencing data of a study of blood T cell repertoires in COVID-19. Turning to the study itself: The samples span acute and convalescent COVID-19 from the United States, Italy and Spain.

This CDR3 is built from 17 residues. Germline-derived CDR1 and CDR2 are SGHVS and FNYEAQ. V dropped 5 bases and J dropped 5; count of bases not matched to a gene: 6. In the authors' methods: How many nucleated cells were present was estimated from reference gene primer amplification. Clones were sequenced by immunoSEQ multiplex PCR, and TCRdb holds only the in-frame ones, with some missing. V, J and clone size derive from that table, while D and trimming were established from the DNA sequence. The table lists about 380,000 clones, 88% of them singletons. All enrollees were about 18 to 90 years old and from fewer than 25 US areas. Cohort placement rested on clinical history that participants reported themselves.

V is TRBV7-6 and J is TRBJ2-1, with TRBD2 matching 16 bases. The sequenced material came from PBMCs or T cells enriched from blood (not recorded which). The TCR comes from a woman under 30 who had recovered from COVID-19. As DNA, the CDR3 is TGTGCCAGCAGCATCGGGACTAGCGGGGGGGCCCACAATGAGCAGTTCTTC. Amino acid sequence: CASSIGTSGGAHNEQFF.